Each of the 7 T cell receptor beta chains below was sequenced from the same sample in a study of shared clonotypes between healthy human individuals. Using immunoSEQ multiplex PCR, the repertoire was profiled, and TCRdb retains in-frame clones only, with some absent. The sample carries 1.5 million to 1.9 million clones, around 98% recorded once. Sequenced material: naive CD4+ T cells sorted from blood. Subset reported: CD45RA+ positively selected. These receptor sequences come from a man under 40 in good health.

The V call is TRBV5-5, the J call TRBJ2-2, with TRBD1 as a possible D gene (5 bases). The CDR3 loop spans 14 amino acids. CDR1 SGHKS and CDR2 YYEKEE come from the germline V gene (reference sequence). Trimming took 4 bases from V and 2 from J, leaving 9 bases between them. CDR3 protein: CASSVTVNTGELFF. CDR3 sequence (DNA): TGTGCCAGCAGCGTGACAGTAAACACCGGGGAGCTGTTTTTT. The variable domain in full, completed from reference TRBV5-5 and TRBJ2-2, reads DAGVTQSPTHLIKTRGQQVTLRCSPISGHKSVSWYQQVLGQGPQFIFQYYEKEERGRGNFPDRFSARQFPNYSSELNVNALLLGDSALYLCASSVTVNTGELFFGEGSRLTVL.

Note on this clone: The same CDR3 can be traced to other DNA sequences in this sample. The rearrangement joins TRBV27 to TRBJ2-7, with a weak D call TRBD1 (6 bases). The CDR3 spans 14 residues. V gave up 2 bases and J gave up 0 bases, with 8 bases separating them. Germline V gene data show CDR1 as MNHEY and CDR2 as SMNVEV (reference sequence). This CDR3 reads CASSLRTASYEQYF. The CDR3 DNA reads TGTGCCAGCAGTTTAAGGACAGCCTCCTACGAGCAGTACTTC.

CDR3 region: CASSTSPLRTGEDTDTQYF. CDR3 in DNA: TGCGCCAGCAGCACAAGCCCGTTACGGACAGGGGAGGACACAGATACGCAGTATTTT. The chain carries TRBV5-1 and TRBJ2-3; 9 nucleotides match TRBD1. CDR1 is SGHRS, CDR2 YFSETQ, per germline. The CDR3 consists of 19 residues. The V and J ends lost 4 bases and 2 bases, in that order; junction bases with no gene match: 17.

The J gene is TRBJ2-7, the V gene TRBV6-5; D perhaps matches TRBD2 (5 bases). This CDR3 is built from 14 residues. Trimming took 5 bases from V and 3 from J, leaving 14 bases between them. Per germline, CDR1 MNHEY and CDR2 SVGAGI. CDR3: CASSPASMLYEQYF. CDR3 nucleotides: TGTGCCAGCAGTCCGGCTAGCATGCTCTACGAGCAGTACTTC.

The chain is built from TRBV11-3 and TRBJ2-2, with D hard to call. The CDR3 loop spans 14 amino acids. Per germline, CDR1 SGHNT and CDR2 YENEEA. Trimming took 5 bases from V and 6 from J, leaving 13 bases between them. CDR3 residues: CASSPKDVPGELFF. The CDR3 nucleotides are TGTGCCAGCAGCCCGAAGGACGTCCCCGGGGAGCTGTTTTTT.

The CDR3 nucleotides are TGCAGCGTTGCCCCCCCCTCGTGGATGTCTCTTGAAGGCTACACCTTC. Encoded protein: CSVAPPSWMSLEGYTF. The V gene is TRBV29-1, the J gene TRBJ1-2; unclear D gene. Trimming left V 4 bases short and J 8 bases short, with 26 bases between. The CDR3 runs to 16 residues. Looked up from germline, CDR1 is SQVTM and CDR2 is ANQGSEA.

The chain uses TRBV11-2 and TRBJ2-3, with D maybe TRBD1 (5 bases). Trimming took off 7 bases at V and 0 bases at J, with 14 bases between the two ends. The CDR3 is 15 residues long. Germline loops: CDR1 SGHAT, CDR2 FQNNGV. The CDR3 nucleotides are TGTGCCAGCAACCTGTTGGGGCTCAGCACAGATACGCAGTATTTT. The encoded protein is CASNLLGLSTDTQYF. Full variable domain (rest looked up from reference TRBV11-2 and TRBJ2-3): EAGVAQSPRYKIIEKRQSVAFWCNPISGHATLYWYQQILGQGPKLLIQFQNNGVVDDSQLPKDRFSAERLKGVDSTLKIQPAKLEDSAVYLCASNLLGLSTDTQYFGPGTRLTVL.